This T cell receptor beta chain was profiled in a study of naive and memory T cell subsets. Amplification of ligated cDNA took four PCR rounds with SP2 and nested alpha and beta constant primers. TCRdb processed the UMI-ligation and nested PCR reads anew with MiXCR; each CDR3 protein has one entry. The data show 20,000 to 25,000 distinct CDR3 sequences, around 6% seen once. The CDR3 covers 17 residues. The ends lost 3 bases at V and 6 bases at J; junction bases unmatched: 10. From germline, CDR1 is SGHTA and CDR2 FQGNSA. By sample share, this clonotype is medium-sized. Treatment noted: skin biopsy from PPD injection site in Mantoux-positive individual. A UMI-containing oligonucleotide was joined by 3' ligation to the TCR cDNA template. Input was 1 to 1000 ng of DNase-treated total RNA without cell sorting.

The chain combines TRBV7-2 with TRBJ2-7, with TRBD2 matching over 14 bases. This sample comprised skin, obtained from a tuberculin skin test site. The sequence was collected from an adult in good health. Here the CDR3 DNA reads TGTGCCAGCAGCTTGGGAGTGCCGGGACTAGCGGGAGTCGAGCAGTACTTC. Translating gives CASSLGVPGLAGVEQYF.